These 29 T cell receptor beta chains were sequenced from one sample in a study of OX40 agonist ivuxolimab in advanced cancers. Assay used: immunoSEQ multiplex PCR; TCRdb lists only in-frame clones, some missing. This table has tens of thousands of clones, approximately 83% appearing once. The sample in question was CD4+ or CD8+ T cells sorted from blood, obtained in a trial of the OX40 agonist ivuxolimab. These receptors were taken from an adult with an advanced solid tumor such as melanoma, head and neck, liver or kidney cancer.

The CDR3 protein is CASSETLMWRTSSGEQYF. In nucleotides, the CDR3 is TGTGCCAGCAGTGAAACCCTAATGTGGAGGACTAGCTCGGGCGAGCAGTACTTC. The gene calls are TRBV6-4 and TRBJ2-7; 8 bases align to TRBD2. CDR1 is MRHNA and CDR2 is SNTAGT in the germline V gene. The J segment lost 6 bases and the V segment lost 3 bases, leaving 19 bases of the junction unmatched. The length of the CDR3 is 18 residues.

The rearrangement links TRBV7-2 to TRBJ2-3; D is possibly TRBD1 (6 bases). The CDR3 spans 13 residues. Germline CDR1 and CDR2: SGHTA and FQGNSA. Between the trimmed V and J ends, which lost 3 bases and 4 bases, there was a span of 8 bases. The CDR3 reads CASSFPGADTQYF. CDR3 DNA sequence: TGTGCCAGCAGCTTCCCAGGGGCAGATACGCAGTATTTT.

The gene calls are TRBV2 and TRBJ2-5; D is undetermined. The ends were cut back, 9 bases at V and 4 bases at J, with 18 bases in the middle. Germline lookup yields CDR1 SNHLY and CDR2 FYNNEI. This CDR3 spans 14 amino acids. The CDR3 spells CASKLDRRSETQYF. The CDR3 DNA is TGTGCCAGTAAACTGGACCGTAGGTCAGAGACCCAGTACTTC.

Only one count was recorded for this clone. V is TRBV2 and J is TRBJ2-1; D tentatively fits TRBD1 or TRBD2 (6 bases each). The CDR3 totals 12 residues. Germline CDR1 reads SNHLY; CDR2 reads FYNNEI. Trimming stripped 3 bases from V and 12 bases from J, with 12 bases between. CDR3 protein: CASSEMGGGQFF. In DNA form, the CDR3 reads TGTGCCAGCAGTGAGATGGGGGGCGGGCAGTTCTTC. Variable domain in full (rest from reference TRBV2 and TRBJ2-1): EPEVTQTPSHQVTQMGQEVILRCVPISNHLYFYWYRQILGQKVEFLVSFYNNEISEKSEIFDDQFSVERPDGSNFTLKIRSTKLEDSAMYFCASSEMGGGQFFGPGTRLTVL.

This CDR3 reads CASRLTGENGYTF. DNA for the CDR3: TGTGCCAGCAGACTGACAGGGGAAAATGGCTACACCTTC. V gene TRBV6-5 combines with J gene TRBJ1-2; TRBD1 matches 8 bases. The V segment lost 6 bases and the J segment 6 bases; nucleotides outside the gene matches: 6. CDR3 length equals 13 residues. CDR1 is MNHEY, CDR2 SVGAGI, per germline.

The chain employs TRBV6-4 and TRBJ2-1; 8 nucleotides align to TRBD2. Germline-derived CDR1 and CDR2 are MRHNA and SNTAGT. The V and J ends lost 6 bases and 2 bases, in that order; junction bases with no gene match: 3. The CDR3 consists of 14 residues. In DNA, the CDR3 is TGTGCCAGCAGAGGCGGGGGGACCTACAATGAGCAGTTCTTC. Its translation is CASRGGGTYNEQFF.

The V and J genes are TRBV6-6 and TRBJ2-1; TRBD2 aligns across 11 bases. This CDR3 is built from 16 residues. Trimming cost V 6 bases and J 7 bases; bases outside gene matches: 11. In germline, CDR1 is MNHNY, CDR2 SVGAGI (reference sequence). DNA of the CDR3: TGTGCCAGCAGCCGAACCGCTAGCGGGGGGACGAATGAGCAGTTCTTC. It yields the protein CASSRTASGGTNEQFF.

The chain uses TRBV7-8 and TRBJ1-1; D not resolved. Trimming shortened V by 4 bases and J by 1 base, and 7 bases separated the two germline ends. This CDR3 region has 13 residues. The V gene's germline CDR1 is SGHVS and CDR2 FQNEAQ. The CDR3 bases are TGTGCCAGCAGCTCTTCAGGGAACACTGAAGCTTTCTTT. This encodes CASSSSGNTEAFF.

The chain couples TRBV6-1 to TRBJ2-2; D remains ambiguous. The CDR3 is 11 amino acids. Trimming took off 6 bases at V and 4 bases at J, with 3 bases between the two ends. Germline V gene sequence: CDR1 MNHNS, CDR2 SASEGT. In DNA form, the CDR3 reads TGTGCCAGCAGCCCCACCGGGGAGCTGTTTTTT. This encodes CASSPTGELFF.

This rearrangement joins TRBV6-5 to TRBJ2-7; unclear D gene. The germline V gene encodes CDR1 MNHEY and CDR2 SVGAGI. Deletions cut 2 bases from V and 1 base from J, with 9 bases between. This CDR3 region has 14 residues. This chain's CDR3 is CASSYGSKSYEQYF. In DNA form, the CDR3 reads TGTGCCAGCAGTTACGGCTCAAAATCCTACGAGCAGTACTTC.

This chain links TRBV27 with TRBJ1-1; 12 nucleotides match TRBD1. V lost 4 bases and J lost 5; bases outside the gene matches: 8. Germline-derived CDR1 and CDR2 are MNHEY and SMNVEV (reference sequence). The CDR3 runs to 16 residues. CDR3 protein: CASSSRDRGRRTEAFF. CDR3 nucleotide sequence: TGTGCCAGCAGTTCCCGGGACAGGGGGCGCCGAACTGAAGCTTTCTTT.

The chain carries TRBV6-1 and TRBJ1-4; D ambiguous. From germline, CDR1 is MNHNS and CDR2 SASEGT. The CDR3 spans 14 residues. V was shortened by 8 bases and J by 7 bases, with 17 bases between the two germline ends. The CDR3 is CASWGASRGEKLFF. The CDR3 region has the DNA TGTGCCAGCTGGGGTGCTAGTCGAGGTGAAAAACTGTTTTTT.

The chain links TRBV19 to TRBJ1-2, with a possible D match to TRBD1 (6 bases). The length of the CDR3 is 14 residues. The V and J ends lost 4 bases and 7 bases respectively, with 16 bases between them. Per germline, CDR1 LNHDA and CDR2 SQIVND (reference sequence). In DNA, the CDR3 is TGTGCCAGTAGTACCACTCCGACAGGATCTGGCTACACCTTC. Protein sequence: CASSTTPTGSGYTF.

V and J are TRBV27 and TRBJ2-5; a possible D gene is TRBD2 (6 bases). The CDR3 consists of 13 residues. V gave up 6 bases and J gave up 1 base, with 9 bases separating them. Germline V gene lookup returns CDR1 MNHEY and CDR2 SMNVEV (reference sequence). The CDR3 here is CASSRRVQETQYF. The CDR3 DNA reads as TGTGCCAGCAGCCGGAGGGTCCAAGAGACCCAGTACTTC.

V usage is TRBV29-1 and J usage is TRBJ2-2; TRBD1 matches 10 bases. Germline V gives CDR1 SQVTM, CDR2 ANQGSEA. This CDR3 is 14 amino acids long. V trimming: 7 bases; J trimming: 7 bases; junction bases outside the gene matches: 9. The CDR3: CSGRQGAGDGELFF. Here the CDR3 DNA reads TGCAGCGGCCGACAGGGGGCGGGGGACGGGGAGCTGTTTTTT.

The CDR3 DNA follows: TGTGCCAGCAGTGGAAGAGGAGGACTAGCCGAGACCCAGTACTTC. It yields the protein CASSGRGGLAETQYF. The genes are TRBV6-1 and TRBJ2-5, with 8 bases aligning to TRBD2. The CDR3 length is 15 residues. Germline loops: CDR1 MNHNS, CDR2 SASEGT. After removal of 4 bases from V and 5 bases from J, the junction contained 9 bases not matched to a gene.

The V call is TRBV5-4, the J call TRBJ2-7; 11 nucleotides agree with TRBD2. Trimming took 4 bases from V and 4 from J; bases not matched to a gene: 7. The CDR3 sequence is 15 residues long. In germline, CDR1 is SGHNT, CDR2 YYREEE (reference sequence). The CDR3 bases are TGTGCCAGCAGCCCACCGGGACTAGCGGCTTACGAGCAGTACTTC. This gives the protein CASSPPGLAAYEQYF.

The chain combines TRBV9 with TRBJ2-1; the D is unclear. Trimming took 3 bases from V and 1 from J, leaving 14 bases between them. The CDR3 contains 16 residues. CDR1 SGDLS and CDR2 YYNGEE come from the germline V gene. CDR3 DNA sequence: TGTGCCAGCAGCGACCGCACTAAGCGTTCCTACAATGAGCAGTTCTTC. Translation: CASSDRTKRSYNEQFF.

V gene TRBV29-1 combines with J gene TRBJ2-5; 11 nucleotides match TRBD1. Trimming took 7 bases from V and 10 from J; bases not matched to a gene: 11. This CDR3 spans 13 amino acids. Looked up from germline, CDR1 is SQVTM and CDR2 is ANQGSEA. CDR3 region: CSALDRGQTGQYF. DNA of the CDR3: TGCAGCGCGTTGGACAGGGGGCAGACGGGCCAGTACTTC.

This chain's CDR3 is CASRVRGGVNTEAFF. DNA for the CDR3: TGTGCCAGCAGGGTCAGGGGGGGCGTGAACACTGAAGCTTTCTTT. The chain recombines TRBV7-2 with TRBJ1-1; TRBD1 agrees at 7 bases. Germline trimming cut 6 bases from V and 0 bases from J; bases unmatched to any gene: 7. The length of the CDR3 is 15 residues. Germline V CDR1 and CDR2: SGHTA, FQGNSA.

The chain links TRBV5-1 to TRBJ2-6; D call uncertain. Trimming took 4 bases from V and 1 from J, leaving 9 bases between them. From germline, CDR1 is SGHRS and CDR2 YFSETQ. There are 15 residues in the CDR3. CDR3 amino acids: CASSPEGSGANVLTF. The CDR3 coding sequence is TGCGCCAGCAGCCCTGAAGGGTCTGGGGCCAACGTCCTGACTTTC.

This rearrangement joins TRBV7-7 to TRBJ1-4; D is uncertain. The V and J ends lost 1 base and 8 bases respectively, with 8 bases between them. Germline CDR1 reads SSHAT; CDR2 reads FNYEAQ (reference sequence). The CDR3 has 13 amino acids. In DNA, the CDR3 is TGTGCCAGCAGCTTAGGTCCGGGAGAAAAACTGTTTTTT. It yields the protein CASSLGPGEKLFF.

This clone appeared once. This chain connects TRBV27 to TRBJ1-5; D is possibly TRBD1 (5 bases). V lost 2 bases and J lost 6, with 11 bases in between. This CDR3 spans 14 amino acids. In germline, CDR1 is MNHEY, CDR2 SMNVEV (reference sequence). CDR3 sequence: CASSLGGSSQPQHF. DNA for the CDR3: TGTGCCAGCAGTTTAGGGGGGTCCAGTCAGCCCCAGCATTTT.

The rearrangement joins TRBV11-3 to TRBJ2-2; TRBD1 might be the D (6 bases). The CDR3 has 15 amino acids. Germline V gene data show CDR1 as SGHNT and CDR2 as YENEEA. V was trimmed by 8 bases and J by 0 bases, leaving 13 bases between them. CDR3 sequence: CASAQGGTNTGELFF. Written as DNA, the CDR3 is TGTGCCAGCGCCCAAGGGGGTACGAACACCGGGGAGCTGTTTTTT.

This rearrangement joins TRBV30 to TRBJ1-2; no clear D gene. Trimming pared 4 bases from V and 3 bases from J, leaving 12 bases between. The germline V gene encodes CDR1 GTSNPN and CDR2 SVGIG (reference sequence). The CDR3 contains 13 residues. The CDR3 loop reads CAWMPRTDYGYTF. In DNA form, the CDR3 reads TGTGCCTGGATGCCGAGGACCGACTATGGCTACACCTTC.

The chain recombines TRBV7-8 with TRBJ1-6; 8 bases line up with TRBD1. V was clipped by 5 bases and J by 9 bases; unmatched bases: 6. Germline V gives CDR1 SGHVS, CDR2 FQNEAQ. The CDR3 sequence is 14 residues long. The CDR3 DNA reads as TGTGCCAGCAGCATGACAGGGGTGGCTTCACCCCTCCACTTT. This codes for CASSMTGVASPLHF.

This clone was picked up a small number of times. This chain connects TRBV7-8 to TRBJ2-7; D is possibly TRBD2 (5 bases). The ends were cut back, 4 bases at V and 8 bases at J, with 15 bases in the middle. Germline V gives CDR1 SGHVS, CDR2 FQNEAQ. There are 13 residues in the CDR3. In DNA, the CDR3 is TGTGCCAGCAGCTCCGGCCGGGGTCCGAAGCAGTACTTC. Translation gives CASSSGRGPKQYF. The full variable domain, in which reference TRBV7-8 and TRBJ2-7 provide the parts outside the CDR3, is GAGVSQSPRYKVAKRGQDVALRCDPISGHVSLFWYQQALGQGPEFLTYFQNEAQLDKSGLPSDRFFAERPEGSVSTLKIQRTQQEDSAVYLCASSSGRGPKQYFGPGTRLTVT.

This chain links TRBV2 with TRBJ2-7, with D hard to call. Germline V gives CDR1 SNHLY, CDR2 FYNNEI. The CDR3 loop spans 13 amino acids. The V and J ends lost 6 bases and 2 bases respectively, with 11 bases between them. This CDR3 is CASRGTSTYEQYF. For the CDR3, the DNA is TGTGCCAGCAGGGGTACCAGTACCTACGAGCAGTACTTC.

The chain combines TRBV5-1 with TRBJ1-1; a possible D gene is TRBD1 (5 bases). Per germline, CDR1 SGHRS and CDR2 YFSETQ. CDR3 length equals 13 residues. V was pared by 2 bases and J by 5 bases, with 10 bases between. CDR3 coding DNA: TGCGCCAGCAGCTTCCTAGGGGTTACTGAAGCTTTCTTT. Its protein is CASSFLGVTEAFF.